This T cell receptor (beta chain) derives from a study of beta chain features in type 1 diabetes. Broader study findings: In all four CD4+ subsets, TCRB CDR3 length was significantly, moderately reduced in type 1 diabetes.

Details on this clone: Antigen: not known.

Reverse transcribing all isolated RNA meant expressed TCRB transcripts were sequenced. Clones were read by immunoSEQ multiplex PCR, and TCRdb kept only the in-frame ones, dropping some. This table has around 150,000 clones, roughly 10% appearing once. Per the germline V gene, CDR1 is SGHVS and CDR2 is FQNEAQ. This CDR3 is 14 amino acids long. J was trimmed by 3 bases and V by 5 bases; bases with no gene match: 3. The gene calls are TRBV7-8 and TRBJ2-3; 9 positions agree with TRBD2. Sequences were obtained from central memory CD4+ T cells from blood. The receptor was derived from a woman in her twenties or thirties with type 1 diabetes. The CDR3 DNA reads as TGTGCCAGCAGCGTAACTAGCGGGACAGATACGCAGTATTTT. It is translated as CASSVTSGTDTQYF.